The 4 T cell receptor beta chains presented below share a single source sample, sequenced in a study of graft-versus-host responses after intestinal transplantation. No antigens are known for them. TCRdb's copy holds only in-frame clones and misses some; the assay was immunoSEQ multiplex PCR. The sample has under 85,000 clones, 90% seen once. The input for sequencing was unstimulated CD8+ T cells sorted from spleen or lymph node cells, taken before intestinal transplant. The receptors originated from a human donor who received an intestinal transplant.

The chain carries TRBV27 and TRBJ1-1; a weak D match, TRBD1 (6 bases). The CDR3 is 12 residues long. V lost 10 bases and J lost 7, with 16 bases in between. In germline, CDR1 is MNHEY, CDR2 SMNVEV (reference sequence). CDR3 residues: CATITGYGEAFF. The CDR3 nucleotides are TGTGCCACCATAACAGGGTATGGTGAAGCTTTCTTT.

The chain is built from TRBV9 and TRBJ2-5; weak D call: TRBD1 (5 bases). Trimming pared 3 bases from V and 5 bases from J, leaving 14 bases between. The CDR3 is made up of 14 amino acids. The germline gives CDR1 SGDLS, CDR2 YYNGEE. This CDR3 reads CASSALDSRETQYF. The CDR3 coding sequence is TGTGCCAGCAGCGCGTTAGACAGTCGGGAGACCCAGTACTTC.

V gene TRBV9 combines with J gene TRBJ2-7; TRBD2 is a possible D gene (7 bases). The CDR3 is 17 amino acids. CDR1 and CDR2 (germline): SGDLS, YYNGEE. V was pared by 7 bases and J by 7 bases, with 30 bases between. Here the CDR3 reads CASPPGGRRGHGGEQYF. In nucleotides, the CDR3 is TGTGCCAGCCCCCCGGGGGGCCGGCGGGGACACGGTGGGGAGCAGTACTTC.

The rearrangement uses TRBV13 and TRBJ2-1, with D possibly TRBD1 on 6 matching bases. The germline V and J ends were trimmed by 6 bases and 4 bases, with 16 bases remaining between them. This CDR3 is built from 15 residues. The germline gives CDR1 PRHDT, CDR2 FYEKMQ (reference sequence). The CDR3 sequence is CASSQGLGLYNEQFF. The CDR3 DNA is TGTGCCAGCAGTCAGGGGCTCGGCCTATACAATGAGCAGTTCTTC. Full variable domain (remainder filled in from reference TRBV13 and TRBJ2-1): AAGVIQSPRHLIKEKRETATLKCYPIPRHDTVYWYQQGPGQDPQFLISFYEKMQSDKGSIPDRFSAQQFSDYHSELNMSSLELGDSALYFCASSQGLGLYNEQFFGPGTRLTVL.